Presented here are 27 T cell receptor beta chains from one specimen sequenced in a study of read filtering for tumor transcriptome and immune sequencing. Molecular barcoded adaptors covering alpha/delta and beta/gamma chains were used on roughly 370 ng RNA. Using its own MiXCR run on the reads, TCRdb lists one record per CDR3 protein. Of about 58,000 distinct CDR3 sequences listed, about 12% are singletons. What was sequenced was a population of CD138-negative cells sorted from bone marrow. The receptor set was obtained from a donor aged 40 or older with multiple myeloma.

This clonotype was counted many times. CDR3 in DNA: TGTGCCAGCAGCCAAGAATACCTTAGGACCGGGGAGCTGTTTTTT. Translating gives CASSQEYLRTGELFF. The J gene is TRBJ2-2, the V gene TRBV14; no definite D call. Deletions cut 0 bases from V and 5 bases from J, with 10 bases between. This CDR3 is built from 15 residues. Germline V gene data show CDR1 as SGHDN and CDR2 as FVKESK. Variable domain in full (rest from reference TRBV14 and TRBJ2-2): EAGVTQFPSHSVIEKGQTVTLRCDPISGHDNLYWYRRVMGKEIKFLLHFVKESKQDESGMPNNRFLAERTGGTYSTLKVQPAELEDSGVYFCASSQEYLRTGELFFGEGSRLTVL.

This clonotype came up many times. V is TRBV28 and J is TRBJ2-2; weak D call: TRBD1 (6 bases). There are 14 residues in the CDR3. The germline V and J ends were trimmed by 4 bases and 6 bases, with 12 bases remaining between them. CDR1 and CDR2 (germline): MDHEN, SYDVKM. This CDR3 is CASSSYRDPGELFF. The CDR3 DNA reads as TGTGCCAGCAGTTCATACAGGGATCCCGGGGAGCTGTTTTTT.

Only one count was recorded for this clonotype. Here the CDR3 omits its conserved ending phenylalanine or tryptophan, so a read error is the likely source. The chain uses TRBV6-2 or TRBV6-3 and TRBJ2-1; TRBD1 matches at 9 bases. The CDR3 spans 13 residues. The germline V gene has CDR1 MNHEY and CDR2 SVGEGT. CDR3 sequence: CASSWGQGYEQFS. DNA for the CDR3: TGCGCCAGCAGTTGGGGACAGGGCTATGAGCAGTTCTCC.

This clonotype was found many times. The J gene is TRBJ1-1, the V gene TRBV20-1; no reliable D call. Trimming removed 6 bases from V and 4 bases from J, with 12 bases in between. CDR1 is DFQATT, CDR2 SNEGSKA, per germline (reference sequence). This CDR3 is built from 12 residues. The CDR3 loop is CSAVDPVTEAFF. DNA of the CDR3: TGCAGTGCCGTGGACCCGGTCACTGAAGCTTTCTTT.

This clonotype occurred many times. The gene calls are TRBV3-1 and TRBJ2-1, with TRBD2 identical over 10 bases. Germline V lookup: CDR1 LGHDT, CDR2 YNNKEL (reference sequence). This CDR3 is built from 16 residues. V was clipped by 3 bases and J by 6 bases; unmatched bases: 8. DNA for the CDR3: TGTGCCAGCAGCCAGCGCACTAGCGGGGCCCCCAATGAGCAGTTCTTC. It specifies CASSQRTSGAPNEQFF.

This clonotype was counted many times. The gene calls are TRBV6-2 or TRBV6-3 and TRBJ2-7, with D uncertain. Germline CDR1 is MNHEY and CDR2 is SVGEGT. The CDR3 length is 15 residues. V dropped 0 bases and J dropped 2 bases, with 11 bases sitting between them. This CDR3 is CASSYSTGNTYEQYF. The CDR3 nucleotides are TGTGCCAGCAGTTACTCGACTGGGAATACCTACGAGCAGTACTTC.

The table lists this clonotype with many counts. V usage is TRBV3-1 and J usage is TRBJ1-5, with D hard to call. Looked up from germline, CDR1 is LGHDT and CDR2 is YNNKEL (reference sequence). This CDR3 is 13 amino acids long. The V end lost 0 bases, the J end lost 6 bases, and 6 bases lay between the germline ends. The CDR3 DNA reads TGTGCCAGCAGCCAAGATGTCGGTCAGCCCCAGCATTTT. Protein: CASSQDVGQPQHF.

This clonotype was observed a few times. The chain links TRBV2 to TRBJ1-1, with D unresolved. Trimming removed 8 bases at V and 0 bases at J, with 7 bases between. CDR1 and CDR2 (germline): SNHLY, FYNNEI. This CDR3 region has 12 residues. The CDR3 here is CASSYMNTEAFF. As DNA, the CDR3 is TGTGCCAGCTCGTACATGAACACTGAAGCTTTCTTT.

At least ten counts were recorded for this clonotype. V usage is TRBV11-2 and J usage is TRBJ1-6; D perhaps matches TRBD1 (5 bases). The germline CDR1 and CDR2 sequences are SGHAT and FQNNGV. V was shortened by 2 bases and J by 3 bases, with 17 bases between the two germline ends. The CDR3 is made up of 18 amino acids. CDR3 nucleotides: TGTGCCAGCAGCTTAACCGGGGACCTATTTTTCTATAATTCACCCCTCCACTTT. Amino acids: CASSLTGDLFFYNSPLHF. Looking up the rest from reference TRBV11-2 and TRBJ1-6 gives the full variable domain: EAGVAQSPRYKIIEKRQSVAFWCNPISGHATLYWYQQILGQGPKLLIQFQNNGVVDDSQLPKDRFSAERLKGVDSTLKIQPAKLEDSAVYLCASSLTGDLFFYNSPLHFGNGTRLTVT.

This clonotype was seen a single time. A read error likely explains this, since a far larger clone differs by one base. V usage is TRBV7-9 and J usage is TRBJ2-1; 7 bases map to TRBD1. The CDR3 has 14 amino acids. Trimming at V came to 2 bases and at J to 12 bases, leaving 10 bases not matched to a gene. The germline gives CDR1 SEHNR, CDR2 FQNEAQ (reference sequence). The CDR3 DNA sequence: TGTGCCAGCAGCTTATCAACAGGGGTGGATGGGCAGTTCTTC. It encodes CASSLSTGVDGQFF. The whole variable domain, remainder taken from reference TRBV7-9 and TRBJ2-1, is DTGVSQNPRHKITKRGQNVTFRCDPISEHNRLYWYRQTLGQGPEFLTYFQNEAQLEKSRLLSDRFSAERPKGSFSTLEIQRTEQGDSAMYLCASSLSTGVDGQFFGPGTRLTVL.

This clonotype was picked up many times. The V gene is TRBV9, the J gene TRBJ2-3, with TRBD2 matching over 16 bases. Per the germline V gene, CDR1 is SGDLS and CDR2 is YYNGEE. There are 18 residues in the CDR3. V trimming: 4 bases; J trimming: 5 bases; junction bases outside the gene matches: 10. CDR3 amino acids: CASSTTGTSGGAGDTQYF. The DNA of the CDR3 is TGTGCCAGCAGCACCACCGGGACTAGCGGGGGGGCCGGAGATACGCAGTATTTT.

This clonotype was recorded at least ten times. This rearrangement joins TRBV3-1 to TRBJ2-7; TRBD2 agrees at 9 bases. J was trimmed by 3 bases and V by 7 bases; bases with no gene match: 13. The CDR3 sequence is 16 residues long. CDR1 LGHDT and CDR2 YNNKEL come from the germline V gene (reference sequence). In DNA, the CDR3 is TGTGCCAGCAAGGGCAGGGCTAGCGGGGCCGGCTACGAGCAGTACTTC. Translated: CASKGRASGAGYEQYF.

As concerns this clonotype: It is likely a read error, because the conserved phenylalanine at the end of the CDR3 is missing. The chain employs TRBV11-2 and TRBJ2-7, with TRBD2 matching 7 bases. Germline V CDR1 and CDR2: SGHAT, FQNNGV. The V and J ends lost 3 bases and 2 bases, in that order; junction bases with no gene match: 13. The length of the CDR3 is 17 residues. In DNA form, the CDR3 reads TGTGCCAGCAGCTTCCCTAGCGCGGGGGTATTTGCCTACGAGCAGTACCTC. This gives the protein CASSFPSAGVFAYEQYL.

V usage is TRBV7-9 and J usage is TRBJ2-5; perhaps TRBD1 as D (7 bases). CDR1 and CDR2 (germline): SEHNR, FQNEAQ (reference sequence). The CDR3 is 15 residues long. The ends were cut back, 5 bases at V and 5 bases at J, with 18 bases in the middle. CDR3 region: CASSPTGRGVETQYF. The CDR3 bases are TGTGCCAGCAGCCCGACCGGCAGGGGGGTGGAGACCCAGTACTTC.

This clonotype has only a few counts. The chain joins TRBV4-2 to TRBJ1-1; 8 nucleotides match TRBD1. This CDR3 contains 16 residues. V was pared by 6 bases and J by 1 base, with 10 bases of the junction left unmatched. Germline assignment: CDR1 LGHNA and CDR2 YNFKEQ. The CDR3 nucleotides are TGTGCCAGCAGAATCCAGACCAGGGGGCCGAACACTGAAGCTTTCTTT. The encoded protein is CASRIQTRGPNTEAFF.

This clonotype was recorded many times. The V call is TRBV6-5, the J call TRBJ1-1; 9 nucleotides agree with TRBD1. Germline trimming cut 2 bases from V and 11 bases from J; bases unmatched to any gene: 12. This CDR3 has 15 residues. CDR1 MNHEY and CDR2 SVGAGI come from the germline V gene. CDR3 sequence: CASSYPGQGRRSAFF. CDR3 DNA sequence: TGTGCCAGCAGTTACCCTGGACAGGGGAGGCGATCGGCTTTCTTT.

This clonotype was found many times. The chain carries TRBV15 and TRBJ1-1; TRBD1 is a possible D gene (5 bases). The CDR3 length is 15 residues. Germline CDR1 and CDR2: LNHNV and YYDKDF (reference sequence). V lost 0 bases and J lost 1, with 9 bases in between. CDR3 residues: CATSRDIGTNTEAFF. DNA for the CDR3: TGTGCCACCAGCAGAGATATAGGGACGAACACTGAAGCTTTCTTT.

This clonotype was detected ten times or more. The CDR3 protein is CASSVAGTGIGELFF. DNA of the CDR3: TGTGCCAGCAGCGTAGCCGGGACAGGGATCGGGGAGCTGTTTTTT. This rearrangement joins TRBV9 to TRBJ2-2, with 9 bases fitting TRBD1. Germline values: CDR1 SGDLS, CDR2 YYNGEE. This CDR3 spans 15 amino acids. V shed 0 bases and J 7 bases; nucleotides not matched to a gene: 4. Based on the CDR3 plus reference TRBV9 and TRBJ2-2, the full variable domain is DSGVTQTPKHLITATGQRVTLRCSPRSGDLSVYWYQQSLDQGLQFLIQYYNGEERAKGNILERFSAQQFPDLHSELNLSSLELGDSALYFCASSVAGTGIGELFFGEGSRLTVL.

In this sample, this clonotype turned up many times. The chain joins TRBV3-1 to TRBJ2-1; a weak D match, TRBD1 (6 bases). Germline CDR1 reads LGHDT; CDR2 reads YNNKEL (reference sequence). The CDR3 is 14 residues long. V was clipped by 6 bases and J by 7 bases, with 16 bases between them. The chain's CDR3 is CASRSQGLANEQFF. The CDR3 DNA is TGTGCCAGCAGATCACAGGGCTTGGCTAATGAGCAGTTCTTC.

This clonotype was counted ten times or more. This CDR3 reads CASSPGQGKGDEQFF. CDR3 in DNA: TGTGCCAGCAGCCCGGGACAGGGGAAAGGCGATGAGCAGTTCTTC. V usage is TRBV5-6 and J usage is TRBJ2-1, with 10 bases matching TRBD1. Germline trimming cut 4 bases from V and 8 bases from J; bases unmatched to any gene: 9. The CDR3 has 15 amino acids. Germline lookup yields CDR1 SGHDT and CDR2 YYEEEE.

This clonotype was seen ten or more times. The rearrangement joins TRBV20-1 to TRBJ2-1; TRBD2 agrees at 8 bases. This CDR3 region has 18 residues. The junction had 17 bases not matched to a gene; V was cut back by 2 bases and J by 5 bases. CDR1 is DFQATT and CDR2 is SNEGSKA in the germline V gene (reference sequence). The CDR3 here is CSARPDYGGGLINNEQFF. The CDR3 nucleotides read TGCAGTGCTAGACCGGATTACGGCGGGGGGCTAATAAACAATGAGCAGTTCTTC.

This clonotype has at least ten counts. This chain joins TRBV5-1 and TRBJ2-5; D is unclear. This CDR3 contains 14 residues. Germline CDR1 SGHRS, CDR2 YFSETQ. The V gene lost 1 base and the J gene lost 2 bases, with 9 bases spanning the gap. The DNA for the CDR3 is TGCGCCAGCAGCTTGTTCGGCAGACAAGAGACCCAGTACTTC. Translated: CASSLFGRQETQYF. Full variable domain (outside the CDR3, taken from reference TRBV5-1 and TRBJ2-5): KAGVTQTPRYLIKTRGQQVTLSCSPISGHRSVSWYQQTPGQGLQFLFEYFSETQRNKGNFPGRFSGRQFSNSRSEMNVSTLELGDSALYLCASSLFGRQETQYFGPGTRLLVL.

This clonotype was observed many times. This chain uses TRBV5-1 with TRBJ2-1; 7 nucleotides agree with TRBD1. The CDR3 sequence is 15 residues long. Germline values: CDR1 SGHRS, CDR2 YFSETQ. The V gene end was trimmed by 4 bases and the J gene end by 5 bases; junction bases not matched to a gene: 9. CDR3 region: CASSATGEPDNEQFF. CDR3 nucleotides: TGCGCCAGCAGCGCTACAGGGGAACCAGACAATGAGCAGTTCTTC.

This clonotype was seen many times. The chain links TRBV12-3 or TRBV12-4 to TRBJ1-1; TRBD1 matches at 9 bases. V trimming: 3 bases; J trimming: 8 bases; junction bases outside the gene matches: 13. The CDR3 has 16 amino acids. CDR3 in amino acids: CASSFGGDRDAVEAFF. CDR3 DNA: TGTGCCAGCAGTTTCGGGGGGGACAGGGATGCGGTGGAAGCTTTCTTT.

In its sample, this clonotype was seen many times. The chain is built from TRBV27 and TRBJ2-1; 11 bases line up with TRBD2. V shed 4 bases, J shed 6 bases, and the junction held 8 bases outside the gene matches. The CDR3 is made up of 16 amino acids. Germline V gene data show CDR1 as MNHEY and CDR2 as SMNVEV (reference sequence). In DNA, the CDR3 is TGTGCCAGCAGTTACCAGACCCTAGCGGGGGGCAATGAGCAGTTCTTC. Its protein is CASSYQTLAGGNEQFF.

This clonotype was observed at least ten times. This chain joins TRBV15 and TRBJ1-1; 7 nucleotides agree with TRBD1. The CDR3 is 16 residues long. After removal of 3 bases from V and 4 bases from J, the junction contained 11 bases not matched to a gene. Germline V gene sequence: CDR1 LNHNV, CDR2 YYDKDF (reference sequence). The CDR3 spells CATSSPLTGVATEAFF. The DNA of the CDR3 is TGTGCCACCAGCAGTCCCTTAACAGGGGTGGCCACTGAAGCTTTCTTT.

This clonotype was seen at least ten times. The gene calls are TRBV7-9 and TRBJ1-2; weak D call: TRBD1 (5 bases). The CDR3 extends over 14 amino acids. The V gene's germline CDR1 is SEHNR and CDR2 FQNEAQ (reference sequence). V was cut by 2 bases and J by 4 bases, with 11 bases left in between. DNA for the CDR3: TGTGCCAGCAGCTTATCAAGTGGGGCCTATGGCTACACCTTC. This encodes CASSLSSGAYGYTF.